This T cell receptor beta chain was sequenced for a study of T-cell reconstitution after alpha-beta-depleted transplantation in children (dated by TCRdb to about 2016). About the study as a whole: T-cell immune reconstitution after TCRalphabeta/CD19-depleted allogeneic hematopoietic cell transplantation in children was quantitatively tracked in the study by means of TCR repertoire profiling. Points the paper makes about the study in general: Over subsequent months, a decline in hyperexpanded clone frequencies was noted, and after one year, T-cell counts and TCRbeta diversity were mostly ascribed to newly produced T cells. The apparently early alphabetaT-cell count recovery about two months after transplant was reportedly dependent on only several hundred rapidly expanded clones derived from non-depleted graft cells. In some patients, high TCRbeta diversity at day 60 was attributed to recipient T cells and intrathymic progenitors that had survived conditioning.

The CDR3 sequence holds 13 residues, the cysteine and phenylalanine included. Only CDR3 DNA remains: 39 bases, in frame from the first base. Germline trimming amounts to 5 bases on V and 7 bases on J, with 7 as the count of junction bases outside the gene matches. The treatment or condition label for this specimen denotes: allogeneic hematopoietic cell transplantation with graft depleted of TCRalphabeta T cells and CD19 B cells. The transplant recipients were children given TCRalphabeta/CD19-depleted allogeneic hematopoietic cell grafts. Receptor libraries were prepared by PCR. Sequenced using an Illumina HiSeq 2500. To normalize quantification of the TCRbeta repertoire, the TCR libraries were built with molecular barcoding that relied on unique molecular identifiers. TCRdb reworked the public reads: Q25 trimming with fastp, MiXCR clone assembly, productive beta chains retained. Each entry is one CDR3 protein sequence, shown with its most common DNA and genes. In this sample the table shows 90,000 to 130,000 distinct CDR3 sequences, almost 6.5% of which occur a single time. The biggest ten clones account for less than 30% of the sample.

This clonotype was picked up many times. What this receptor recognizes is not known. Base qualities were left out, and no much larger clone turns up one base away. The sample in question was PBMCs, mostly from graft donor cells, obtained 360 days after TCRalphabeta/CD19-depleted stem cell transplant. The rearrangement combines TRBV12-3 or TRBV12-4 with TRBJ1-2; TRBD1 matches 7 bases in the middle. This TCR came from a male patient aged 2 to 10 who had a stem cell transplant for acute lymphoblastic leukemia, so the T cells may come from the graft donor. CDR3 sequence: CASSLDRPAGYTF. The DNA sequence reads TGTGCCAGCAGTCTGGACAGGCCGGCTGGCTACACCTTC.